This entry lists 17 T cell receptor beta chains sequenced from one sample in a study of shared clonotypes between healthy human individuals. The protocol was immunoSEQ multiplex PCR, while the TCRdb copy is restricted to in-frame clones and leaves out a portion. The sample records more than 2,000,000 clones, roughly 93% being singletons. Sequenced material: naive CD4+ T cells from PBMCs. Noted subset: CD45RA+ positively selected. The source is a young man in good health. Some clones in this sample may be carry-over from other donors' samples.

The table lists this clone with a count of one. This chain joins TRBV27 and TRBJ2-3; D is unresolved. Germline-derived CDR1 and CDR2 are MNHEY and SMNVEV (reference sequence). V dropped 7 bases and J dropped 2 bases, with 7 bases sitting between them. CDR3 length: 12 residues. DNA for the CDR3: TGTGCCAGCAATTCCATCACAGATACGCAGTATTTT. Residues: CASNSITDTQYF.

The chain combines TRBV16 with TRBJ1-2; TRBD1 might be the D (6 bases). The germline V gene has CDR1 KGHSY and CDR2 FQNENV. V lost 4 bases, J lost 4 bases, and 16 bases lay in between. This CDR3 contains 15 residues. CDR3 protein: CASSPTGGASYGYTF. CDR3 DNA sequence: TGTGCCAGCAGCCCTACGGGGGGCGCAAGCTATGGCTACACCTTC.

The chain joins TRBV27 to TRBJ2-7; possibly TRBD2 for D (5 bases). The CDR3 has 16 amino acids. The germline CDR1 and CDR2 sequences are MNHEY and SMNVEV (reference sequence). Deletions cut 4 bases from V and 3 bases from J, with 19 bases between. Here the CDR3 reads CASSSRTWGDLYEQYF. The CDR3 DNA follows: TGTGCCAGCAGTTCCCGGACTTGGGGAGACCTCTACGAGCAGTACTTC.

The CDR3 sequence: CASSLSRQGQIQDTQYF. The CDR3 DNA reads TGTGCCAGCAGCTTGTCTAGACAGGGGCAAATTCAAGATACGCAGTATTTT. The chain recombines TRBV5-6 with TRBJ2-3; TRBD1 agrees at 8 bases. The V gene end was trimmed by 1 base and the J gene end by 5 bases; junction bases not matched to a gene: 12. The germline CDR1 and CDR2 sequences are SGHDT and YYEEEE. This CDR3 spans 17 amino acids.

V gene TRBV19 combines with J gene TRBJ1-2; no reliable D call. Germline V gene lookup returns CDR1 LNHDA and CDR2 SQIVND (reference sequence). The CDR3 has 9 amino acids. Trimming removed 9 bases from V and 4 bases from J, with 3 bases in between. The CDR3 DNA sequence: TGTGCCAGGAGCTATGGCTACACCTTC. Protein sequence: CARSYGYTF.

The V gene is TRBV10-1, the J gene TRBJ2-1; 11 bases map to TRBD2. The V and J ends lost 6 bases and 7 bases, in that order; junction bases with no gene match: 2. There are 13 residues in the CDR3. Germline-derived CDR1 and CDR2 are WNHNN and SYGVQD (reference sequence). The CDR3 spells CASSLAGGNEQFF. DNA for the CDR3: TGCGCCAGCAGCCTAGCGGGAGGAAATGAGCAGTTCTTC.

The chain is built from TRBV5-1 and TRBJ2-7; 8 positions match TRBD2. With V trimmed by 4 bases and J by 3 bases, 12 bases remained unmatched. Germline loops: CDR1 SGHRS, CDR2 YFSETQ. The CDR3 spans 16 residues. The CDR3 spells CASSMTQSGRGYEQYF. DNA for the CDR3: TGCGCCAGCAGCATGACCCAAAGCGGGAGAGGCTACGAGCAGTACTTC.

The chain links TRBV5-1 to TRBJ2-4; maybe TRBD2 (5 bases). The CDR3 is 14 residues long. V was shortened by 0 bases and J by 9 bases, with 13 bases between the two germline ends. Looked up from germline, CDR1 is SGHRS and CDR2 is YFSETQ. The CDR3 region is CASSLGGIEGIQYF. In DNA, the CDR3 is TGCGCCAGCAGCTTGGGTGGGATCGAGGGCATTCAGTACTTC. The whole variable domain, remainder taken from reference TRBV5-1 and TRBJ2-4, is KAGVTQTPRYLIKTRGQQVTLSCSPISGHRSVSWYQQTPGQGLQFLFEYFSETQRNKGNFPGRFSGRQFSNSRSEMNVSTLELGDSALYLCASSLGGIEGIQYFGAGTRLSVL.

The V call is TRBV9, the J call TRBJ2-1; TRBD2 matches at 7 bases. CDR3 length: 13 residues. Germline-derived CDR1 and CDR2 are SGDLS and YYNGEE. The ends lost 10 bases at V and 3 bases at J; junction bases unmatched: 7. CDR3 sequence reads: CASGLGDYNEQFF. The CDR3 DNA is TGTGCCTCAGGACTAGGGGACTACAATGAGCAGTTCTTC. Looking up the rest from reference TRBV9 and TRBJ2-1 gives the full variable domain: DSGVTQTPKHLITATGQRVTLRCSPRSGDLSVYWYQQSLDQGLQFLIQYYNGEERAKGNILERFSAQQFPDLHSELNLSSLELGDSALYFCASGLGDYNEQFFGPGTRLTVL.

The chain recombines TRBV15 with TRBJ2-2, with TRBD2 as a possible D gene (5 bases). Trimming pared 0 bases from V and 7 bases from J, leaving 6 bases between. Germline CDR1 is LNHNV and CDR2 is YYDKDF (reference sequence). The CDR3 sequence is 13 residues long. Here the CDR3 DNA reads TGTGCCACCAGCAGAGACGAGGGCGGGGAGCTGTTTTTT. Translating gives CATSRDEGGELFF.

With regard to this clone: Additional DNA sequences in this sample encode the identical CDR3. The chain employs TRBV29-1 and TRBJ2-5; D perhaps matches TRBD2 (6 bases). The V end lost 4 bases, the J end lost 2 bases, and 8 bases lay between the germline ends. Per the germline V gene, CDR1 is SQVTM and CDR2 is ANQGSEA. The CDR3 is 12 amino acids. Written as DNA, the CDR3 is TGCAGCGTTGGGAGGGCTCAAGAGACCCAGTACTTC. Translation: CSVGRAQETQYF. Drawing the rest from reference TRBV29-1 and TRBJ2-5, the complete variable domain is SAVISQKPSRDICQRGTSLTIQCQVDSQVTMMFWYRQQPGQSLTLIATANQGSEATYESGFVIDKFPISRPNLTFSTLTVSNMSPEDSSIYLCSVGRAQETQYFGPGTRLLVL.

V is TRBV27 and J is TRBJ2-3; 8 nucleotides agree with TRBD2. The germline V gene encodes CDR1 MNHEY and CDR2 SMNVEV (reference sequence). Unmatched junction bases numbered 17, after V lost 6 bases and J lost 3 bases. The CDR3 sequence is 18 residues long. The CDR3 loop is CASSSPIWSGGTTDTQYF. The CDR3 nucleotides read TGTGCCAGCAGCTCGCCCATTTGGTCGGGGGGGACTACAGATACGCAGTATTTT.

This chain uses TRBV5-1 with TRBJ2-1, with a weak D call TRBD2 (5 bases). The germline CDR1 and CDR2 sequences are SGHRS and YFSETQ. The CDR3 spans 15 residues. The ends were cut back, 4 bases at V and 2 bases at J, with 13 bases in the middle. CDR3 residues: CASSPLALTYNEQFF. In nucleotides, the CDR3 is TGCGCCAGCAGCCCTCTAGCTCTGACCTACAATGAGCAGTTCTTC.

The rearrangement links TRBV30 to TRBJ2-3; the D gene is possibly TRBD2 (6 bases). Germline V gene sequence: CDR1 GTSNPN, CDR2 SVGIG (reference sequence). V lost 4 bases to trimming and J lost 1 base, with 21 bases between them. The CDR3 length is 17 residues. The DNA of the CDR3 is TGTGCCTGGAAAAAAAGAACTCTCGCTAGCGGCACAGATACGCAGTATTTT. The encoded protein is CAWKKRTLASGTDTQYF.

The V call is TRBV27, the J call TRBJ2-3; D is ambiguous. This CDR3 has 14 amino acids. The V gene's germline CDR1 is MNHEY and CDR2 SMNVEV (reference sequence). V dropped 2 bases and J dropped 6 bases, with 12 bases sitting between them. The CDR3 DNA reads TGTGCCAGCAGTTTAATAGAGGCCGGGGATACGCAGTATTTT. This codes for CASSLIEAGDTQYF.

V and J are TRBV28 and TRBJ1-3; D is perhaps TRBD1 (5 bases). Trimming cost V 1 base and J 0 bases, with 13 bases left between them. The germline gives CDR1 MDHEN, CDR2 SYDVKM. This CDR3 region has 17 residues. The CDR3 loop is CASSLSWGGVSGNTIYF. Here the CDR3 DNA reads TGTGCCAGCAGTTTATCTTGGGGGGGTGTCTCTGGAAACACCATATATTTT. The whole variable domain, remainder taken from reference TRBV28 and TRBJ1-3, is DVKVTQSSRYLVKRTGEKVFLECVQDMDHENMFWYRQDPGLGLRLIYFSYDVKMKEKGDIPEGYSVSREKKERFSLILESASTNQTSMYLCASSLSWGGVSGNTIYFGEGSWLTVV.

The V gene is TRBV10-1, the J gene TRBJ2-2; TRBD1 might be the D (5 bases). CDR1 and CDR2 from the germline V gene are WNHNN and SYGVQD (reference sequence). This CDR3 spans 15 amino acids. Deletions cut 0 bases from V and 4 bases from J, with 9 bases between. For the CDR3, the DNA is TGCGCCAGCAGTGAGTCGATAAGGGGCACCGGGGAGCTGTTTTTT. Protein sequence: CASSESIRGTGELFF.